This T cell receptor (beta chain) was found in a study of blood T cell repertoires in COVID-19. The assay was immunoSEQ multiplex PCR, and TCRdb's table has in-frame clones only and misses some. The sample yields some 330,000 clones, approximately 89% seen once. V was cut by 0 bases and J by 3 bases, with 9 bases left in between. Germline CDR1 reads SGHRS; CDR2 reads YFSETQ. There are 15 residues in the CDR3. The sample taken for sequencing was PBMCs or T cells enriched from blood (not recorded which). This sequence was found in a man between 35 and 55 years old in a cohort exposed to, infected with or recovered from COVID-19 (not recorded which). This chain uses TRBV5-1 with TRBJ2-2; no reliable D call. The chain's CDR3 is CASSLAGSYTGELFF. In nucleotides, the CDR3 is TGCGCCAGCAGCTTGGCCGGGTCTTACACCGGGGAGCTGTTTTTT.